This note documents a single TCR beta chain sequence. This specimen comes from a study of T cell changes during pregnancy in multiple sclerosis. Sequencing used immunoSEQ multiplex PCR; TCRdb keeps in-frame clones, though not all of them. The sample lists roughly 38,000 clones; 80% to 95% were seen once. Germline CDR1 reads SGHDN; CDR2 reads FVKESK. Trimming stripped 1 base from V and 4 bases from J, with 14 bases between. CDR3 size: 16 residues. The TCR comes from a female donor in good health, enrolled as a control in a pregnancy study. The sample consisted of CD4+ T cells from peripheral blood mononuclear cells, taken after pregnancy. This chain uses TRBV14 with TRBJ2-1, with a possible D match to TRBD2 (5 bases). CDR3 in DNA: TGTGCCAGCAGCCAAGTGAGGGAATTGTTATACAATGAGCAGTTCTTC. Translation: CASSQVRELLYNEQFF.